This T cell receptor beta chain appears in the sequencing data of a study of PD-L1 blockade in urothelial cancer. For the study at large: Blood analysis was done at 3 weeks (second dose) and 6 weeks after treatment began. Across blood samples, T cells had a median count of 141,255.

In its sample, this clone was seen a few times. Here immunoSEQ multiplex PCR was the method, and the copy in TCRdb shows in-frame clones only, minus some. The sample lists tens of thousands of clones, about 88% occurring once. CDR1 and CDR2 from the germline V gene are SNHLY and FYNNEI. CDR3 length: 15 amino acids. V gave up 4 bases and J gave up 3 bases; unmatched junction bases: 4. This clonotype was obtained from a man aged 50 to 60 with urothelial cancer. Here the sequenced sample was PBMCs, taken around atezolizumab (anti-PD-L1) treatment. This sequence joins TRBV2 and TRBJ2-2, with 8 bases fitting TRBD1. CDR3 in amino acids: CASSGAGGYTGELFF. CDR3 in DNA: TGTGCCAGCAGTGGAGCAGGGGGCTACACCGGGGAGCTGTTTTTT.